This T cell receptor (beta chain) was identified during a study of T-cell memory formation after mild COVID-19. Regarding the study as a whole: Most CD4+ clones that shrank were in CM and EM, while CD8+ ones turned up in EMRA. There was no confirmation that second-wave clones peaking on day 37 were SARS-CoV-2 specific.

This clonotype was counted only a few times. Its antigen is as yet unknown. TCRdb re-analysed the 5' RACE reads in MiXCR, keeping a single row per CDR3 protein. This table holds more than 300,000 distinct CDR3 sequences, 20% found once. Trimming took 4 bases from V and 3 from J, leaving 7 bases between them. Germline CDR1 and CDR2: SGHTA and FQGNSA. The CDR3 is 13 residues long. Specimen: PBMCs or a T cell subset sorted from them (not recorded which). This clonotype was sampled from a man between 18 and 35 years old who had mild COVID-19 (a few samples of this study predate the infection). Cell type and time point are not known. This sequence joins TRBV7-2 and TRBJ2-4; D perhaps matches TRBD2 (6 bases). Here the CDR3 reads CASSSGSKNIQYF. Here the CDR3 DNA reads TGTGCCAGCAGCTCCGGGAGCAAAAACATTCAGTACTTC. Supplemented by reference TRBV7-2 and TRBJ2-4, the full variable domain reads GAGVSQSPSNKVTEKGKDVELRCDPISGHTALYWYRQSLGQGLEFLIYFQGNSAPDKSGLPSDRFSAERTGGSVSTLTIQRTQQEDSAVYLCASSSGSKNIQYFGAGTRLSVL.